The 16 T cell receptor beta chains reported below all come from one sample, sequenced in a study of cytomegalovirus exposure and HLA in healthy donors. The primer mix had 60 Vbeta and 13 Jbeta primers. Measured with immunoSEQ multiplex PCR; TCRdb has only the in-frame clones, and not every one. This sample has approximately 150,000 clones, with 70% to 75% found just once. Input material: PBMCs. The receptor set was obtained from a man aged 18 to 29 in good health and CMV-seropositive.

The genes are TRBV2 and TRBJ2-5; D call uncertain. The V end lost 4 bases, the J end lost 3 bases, and 6 bases lay between the germline ends. The CDR3 covers 12 residues. In germline, CDR1 is SNHLY, CDR2 FYNNEI. This chain's CDR3 is CASSGRKETQYF. The CDR3 DNA is TGTGCCAGCAGTGGCAGAAAAGAGACCCAGTACTTC.

This chain connects TRBV6-5 to TRBJ1-6; D is perhaps TRBD1 (5 bases). The CDR3 covers 14 residues. With 6 bases removed from V and 7 bases from J, the gap between germline ends came to 13 bases. CDR1 and CDR2 from the germline V gene are MNHEY and SVGAGI. The CDR3 region is CASSRGDSNSPLHF. DNA for the CDR3: TGTGCCAGCAGCCGGGGGGATTCGAATTCACCCCTCCACTTT.

This rearrangement joins TRBV11-3 to TRBJ1-2; a possible D gene is TRBD1 (6 bases). Trimming removed 6 bases from V and 6 bases from J, with 14 bases in between. The germline V gene encodes CDR1 SGHNT and CDR2 YENEEA. This CDR3 contains 13 residues. In DNA, the CDR3 is TGTGCCAGCAGTTTGAGACAGGACGATGGCTACACCTTC. It yields the protein CASSLRQDDGYTF.

This clone was recorded at least ten times. The V gene is TRBV7-2, the J gene TRBJ1-1; unclear D gene. V gave up 6 bases and J gave up 6 bases, with 14 bases separating them. Germline values: CDR1 SGHTA, CDR2 FQGNSA. The CDR3 consists of 13 residues. CDR3 sequence: CASSREAWAEAFF. CDR3 sequence (DNA): TGTGCCAGCAGTCGCGAGGCATGGGCTGAAGCTTTCTTT.

The chain has TRBV28 and TRBJ2-4, with TRBD2 matching 13 bases. This CDR3 region has 17 residues. V lost 5 bases, J lost 2 bases, and 6 bases stayed unmatched. Germline V gene data show CDR1 as MDHEN and CDR2 as SYDVKM. CDR3 DNA: TGTGCCAGCAGTCCCTGGACTAGCGGGGGCCCCAAAAACATTCAGTACTTC. Translation gives CASSPWTSGGPKNIQYF.

The J gene is TRBJ1-2, the V gene TRBV25-1; 10 positions match TRBD1. The germline V gene has CDR1 MGHDK and CDR2 SYGVNS. V gave up 4 bases and J gave up 4 bases; unmatched junction bases: 6. The CDR3 runs 15 residues. The CDR3 loop is CASSARDRGSYGYTF. The DNA of the CDR3 is TGTGCCAGCAGTGCGCGGGACAGGGGAAGCTATGGCTACACCTTC.

Written as DNA, the CDR3 is TGTGCCACCAGCAGAGATCCCGAGGGAGGGAGGAACATTCAGTACTTC. Its translation is CATSRDPEGGRNIQYF. J is TRBJ2-4 and V is TRBV15; 7 nucleotides agree with TRBD2. V shed 0 bases and J 7 bases; nucleotides not matched to a gene: 9. CDR3 length: 16 residues. CDR1 and CDR2 from the germline V gene are LNHNV and YYDKDF (reference sequence).

The chain joins TRBV27 to TRBJ2-3, with TRBD2 identical over 13 bases. Germline V lookup: CDR1 MNHEY, CDR2 SMNVEV (reference sequence). V lost 5 bases to trimming and J lost 3 bases; unmatched junction nucleotides: 8. The CDR3 length is 17 residues. The CDR3 loop is CASSKLAGGILTDTQYF. The DNA of the CDR3 is TGTGCCAGCAGTAAACTAGCGGGAGGGATCTTAACAGATACGCAGTATTTT.

The V and J genes are TRBV19 and TRBJ1-2; a possible D gene is TRBD1 (5 bases). Trimming pared 4 bases from V and 4 bases from J, leaving 16 bases between. The germline gives CDR1 LNHDA, CDR2 SQIVND (reference sequence). The CDR3 has 15 residues. The CDR3 is CASSTVSGGGYGYTF. The CDR3 DNA is TGTGCCAGTAGTACCGTTTCGGGGGGGGGCTATGGCTACACCTTC.

The rearrangement joins TRBV6-1 to TRBJ2-7; 8 nucleotides line up with TRBD2. Germline CDR1 and CDR2: MNHNS and SASEGT. The CDR3 sequence is 15 residues long. Trimming at V came to 8 bases and at J to 3 bases, leaving 12 bases not matched to a gene. The CDR3 region has the DNA TGTGCCAGCCGTCAGTCGGCGGGGGGAAGCTACGAGCAGTACGTC. Protein sequence: CASRQSAGGSYEQYV.

Comments on this clone: This sample also contains other DNA sequences that code for the same CDR3. V and J are TRBV30 and TRBJ1-2, with no clear D. Germline V gives CDR1 GTSNPN, CDR2 SVGIG (reference sequence). V was clipped by 2 bases and J by 8 bases, with 9 bases between them. The length of the CDR3 is 11 residues. The DNA of the CDR3 is TGTGCCTGGAGTCGGGCGGGAGGCTACACCTTC. Its translation: CAWSRAGGYTF.

This rearrangement joins TRBV6-5 to TRBJ2-1, with 9 positions matching TRBD2. The CDR3 is 14 residues long. CDR1 and CDR2 (germline): MNHEY, SVGAGI. Trimming at V came to 11 bases and at J to 9 bases, leaving 14 bases not matched to a gene. The CDR3 protein is CAAVEAGGRGEQFF. CDR3 nucleotide sequence: TGTGCCGCGGTTGAGGCGGGAGGGAGGGGTGAGCAGTTCTTC.

There are a few counts of this clone. The chain employs TRBV19 and TRBJ2-3; 7 nucleotides agree with TRBD1. Trimming took 7 bases from V and 1 from J; bases not matched to a gene: 2. Germline CDR1 and CDR2: LNHDA and SQIVND (reference sequence). The length of the CDR3 is 13 residues. The CDR3 is CASTDRGTDTQYF. The CDR3 nucleotides read TGTGCCAGTACAGACAGGGGCACAGATACGCAGTATTTT.

V is TRBV27 and J is TRBJ1-2; 12 positions match TRBD1. The germline gives CDR1 MNHEY, CDR2 SMNVEV (reference sequence). The CDR3 totals 20 residues. Trimming at V came to 6 bases and at J to 3 bases, leaving 20 bases not matched to a gene. The chain's CDR3 is CASSERMLRDRGRIHYGYTF. DNA of the CDR3: TGTGCCAGCAGCGAACGAATGTTAAGGGACAGGGGGCGCATCCACTATGGCTACACCTTC.

The chain joins TRBV7-8 to TRBJ1-2; the D gene is possibly TRBD1 (6 bases). Germline V gene data show CDR1 as SGHVS and CDR2 as FQNEAQ. This CDR3 contains 15 residues. Trimming pared 2 bases from V and 5 bases from J, leaving 15 bases between. CDR3 in amino acids: CASSLQRYRDYGYTF. CDR3 nucleotides: TGTGCCAGCAGCTTACAAAGGTACAGGGATTATGGCTACACCTTC.

The chain recombines TRBV13 with TRBJ1-1; D not resolved. The CDR3 runs to 13 residues. Per germline, CDR1 PRHDT and CDR2 FYEKMQ (reference sequence). The germline V and J ends were trimmed by 10 bases and 1 base, with 13 bases remaining between them. DNA of the CDR3: TGTGCCATTTCTCAAGGGAGGAACACTGAAGCTTTCTTT. Protein sequence: CAISQGRNTEAFF.